This entry describes one TCR beta chain. The antigen remains unidentified. Profiling relied on immunoSEQ multiplex PCR, and the TCRdb table lists in-frame clones only, not all of them. The sample lists about 81,000 clones, 65% to 90% occurring once. This entry belongs to a study of a mutant IDH1 vaccine in newly diagnosed glioma. From germline, CDR1 is WNHNN and CDR2 SYGVQD (reference sequence). This CDR3 comprises 13 residues. V was trimmed by 7 bases and J by 11 bases, leaving 20 bases between them. Time point here: week 23, last vaccination. Each dose of the vaccine consisted of 300 ug of mutant IDH1 20-mer peptide, with topical imiquimod.

The TCR comes from a man aged 25-40 years with glioma. Some clones in this sample may be carry-over from other donors' samples. The chain has TRBV10-1 and TRBJ2-5, with a weak D call TRBD2 (6 bases). The sequenced sample was PBMCs, obtained from a glioma patient whose treatment included an IDH1 peptide vaccine. CDR3: CASMLGSGLGQYF. The CDR3 bases are TGCGCCAGCATGTTAGGTAGCGGCCTCGGGCAGTACTTC.